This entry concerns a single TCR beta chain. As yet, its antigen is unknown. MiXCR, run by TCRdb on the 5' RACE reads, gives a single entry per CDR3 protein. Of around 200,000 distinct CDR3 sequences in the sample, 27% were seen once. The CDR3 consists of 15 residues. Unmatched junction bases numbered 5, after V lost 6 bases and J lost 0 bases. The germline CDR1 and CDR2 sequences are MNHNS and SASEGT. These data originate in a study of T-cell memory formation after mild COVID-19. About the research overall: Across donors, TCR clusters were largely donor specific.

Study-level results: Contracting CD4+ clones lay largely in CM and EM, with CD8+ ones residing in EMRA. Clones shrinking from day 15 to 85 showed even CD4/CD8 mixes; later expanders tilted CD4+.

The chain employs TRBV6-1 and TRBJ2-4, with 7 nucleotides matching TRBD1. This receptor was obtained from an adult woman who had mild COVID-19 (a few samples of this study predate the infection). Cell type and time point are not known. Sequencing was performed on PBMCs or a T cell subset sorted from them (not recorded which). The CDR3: CASSDRALAKNIQYF. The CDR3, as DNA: TGTGCCAGCAGCGACAGGGCACTAGCCAAAAACATTCAGTACTTC.